The entry below describes one T cell receptor beta chain. TCRdb keeps only in-frame clones here, not all; method: immunoSEQ multiplex PCR. The repertoire has about 220,000 clones, just under 95% of them found once; the top ten carry roughly 1.6%. This sample was taken from a study of control samples from healthy donors and cancer patients. The clonotype originates from a man in his fifties or sixties in good health. Sequenced material: blood.

This chain's CDR3 is CASSSRGGSSTDTQYF. CDR3 bases: TGTGCCAGTAGCTCTAGGGGCGGATCTAGCACAGATACGCAGTATTTT. The chain couples TRBV19 to TRBJ2-3, with D perhaps TRBD1 (5 bases). The ends were cut back, 6 bases at V and 0 bases at J, with 16 bases in the middle. The germline V gene has CDR1 LNHDA and CDR2 SQIVND (reference sequence). The CDR3 consists of 16 residues.